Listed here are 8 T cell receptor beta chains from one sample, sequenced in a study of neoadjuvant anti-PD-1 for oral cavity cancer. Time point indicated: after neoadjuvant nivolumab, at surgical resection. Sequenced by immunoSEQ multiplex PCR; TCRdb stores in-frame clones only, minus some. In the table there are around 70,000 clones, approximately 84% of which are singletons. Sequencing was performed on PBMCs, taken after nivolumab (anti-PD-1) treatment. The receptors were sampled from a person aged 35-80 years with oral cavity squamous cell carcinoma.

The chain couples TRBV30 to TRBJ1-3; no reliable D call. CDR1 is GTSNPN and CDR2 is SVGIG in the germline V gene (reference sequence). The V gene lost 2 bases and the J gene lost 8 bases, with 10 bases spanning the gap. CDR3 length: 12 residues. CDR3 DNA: TGTGCCTGGAGTCCTCGATTGGACACCATATATTTT. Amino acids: CAWSPRLDTIYF.

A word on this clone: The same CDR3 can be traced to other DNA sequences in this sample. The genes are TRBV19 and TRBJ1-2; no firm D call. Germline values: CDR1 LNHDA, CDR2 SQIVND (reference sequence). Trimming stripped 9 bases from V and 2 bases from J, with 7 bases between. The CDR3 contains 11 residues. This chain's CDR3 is CASSRNYGYTF. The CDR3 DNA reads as TGTGCCAGCTCTAGGAACTATGGCTACACCTTC. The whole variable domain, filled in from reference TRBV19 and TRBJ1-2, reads DGGITQSPKYLFRKEGQNVTLSCEQNLNHDAMYWYRQDPGQGLRLIYYSQIVNDFQKGDIAEGYSVSREKKESFPLTVTSAQKNPTAFYLCASSRNYGYTFGSGTRLTVV.

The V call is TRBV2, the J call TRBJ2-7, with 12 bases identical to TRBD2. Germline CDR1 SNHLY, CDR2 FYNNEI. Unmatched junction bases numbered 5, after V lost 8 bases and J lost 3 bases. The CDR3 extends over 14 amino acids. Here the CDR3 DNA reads TGTGCCAGCGGAAAACTAGCGGGAGGCTACGAGCAGTACTTC. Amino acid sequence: CASGKLAGGYEQYF.

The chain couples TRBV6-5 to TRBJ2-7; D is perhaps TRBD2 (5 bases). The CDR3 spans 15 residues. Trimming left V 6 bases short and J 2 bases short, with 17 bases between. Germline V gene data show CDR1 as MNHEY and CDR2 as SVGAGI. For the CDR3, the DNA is TGTGCCAGCAGGAGAGACTATCCCCTTACCTACGAGCAGTACTTC. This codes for CASRRDYPLTYEQYF.

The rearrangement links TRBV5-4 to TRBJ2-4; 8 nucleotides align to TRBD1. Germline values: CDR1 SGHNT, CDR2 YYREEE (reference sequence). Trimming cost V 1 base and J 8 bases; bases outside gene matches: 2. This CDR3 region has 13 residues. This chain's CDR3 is CASSLYRGDIQYF. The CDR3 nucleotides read TGTGCCAGCAGCTTGTACAGGGGGGACATTCAGTACTTC.

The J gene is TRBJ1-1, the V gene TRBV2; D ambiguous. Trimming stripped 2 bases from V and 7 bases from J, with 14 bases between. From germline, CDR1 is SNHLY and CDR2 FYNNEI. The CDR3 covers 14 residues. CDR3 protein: CASSEQSVPLEAFF. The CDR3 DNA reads TGTGCCAGCAGTGAACAGTCAGTCCCTCTTGAAGCTTTCTTT.

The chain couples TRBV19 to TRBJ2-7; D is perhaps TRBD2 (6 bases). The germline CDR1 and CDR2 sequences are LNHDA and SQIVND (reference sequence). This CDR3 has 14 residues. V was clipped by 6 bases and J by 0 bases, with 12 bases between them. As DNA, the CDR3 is TGTGCCAGTAGGGAGGGAGACTACTCCTACGAGCAGTACTTC. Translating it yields CASREGDYSYEQYF.

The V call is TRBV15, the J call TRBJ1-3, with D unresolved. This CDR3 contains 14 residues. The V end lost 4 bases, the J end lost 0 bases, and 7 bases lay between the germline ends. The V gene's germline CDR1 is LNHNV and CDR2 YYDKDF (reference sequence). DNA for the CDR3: TGTGCCACCAGCAAGGCGGACTCTGGAAACACCATATATTTT. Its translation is CATSKADSGNTIYF.